The clone carrying this T cell receptor beta chain came up a few times. This specimen comes from a study of blood T cell repertoires in COVID-19. Study-wide background: Italy, Spain and the United States were the sources of the convalescent and acute COVID-19 samples.

In germline, CDR1 is MDHEN, CDR2 SYDVKM. The CDR3 has 14 residues. Trimming cost V 7 bases and J 2 bases, with 15 bases left between them. Libraries were prepared by immunoSEQ multiplex PCR; TCRdb keeps only in-frame clonotypes and omits some of them. The sample yields tens of thousands of clones, 75% to 90% seen once. The sample comprised peripheral blood. The chain couples TRBV28 to TRBJ2-7; D possibly corresponds to TRBD1 (6 bases). The source of this sequence is a woman aged 80 or older with active COVID-19. This chain's CDR3 is CASITTGHTYEQYF. CDR3 DNA sequence: TGTGCCAGCATTACCACGGGACATACCTACGAGCAGTACTTC.